Listed below are T cell receptor beta chains from one sample, sequenced in a study of cytotoxic CD8 clonotypes in ibrutinib-treated CLL. Assay used: immunoSEQ multiplex PCR; TCRdb lists only in-frame clones, some missing. The table shows 270,000 or so clones, with about 72% occurring only once. The sample here was PBMCs, taken at disease progression, from a patient treated with ibrutinib. The receptors shown here come from a human donor with chronic lymphocytic leukemia. Both conserved end residues are trimmed from each CDR3.

V gene,CDR3 protein
TRBV7-6,ASSLKSGATEAF
TRBV29-1,SVEGSYTDTQY
TRBV7-6,ASSPRGTGGWYEQY
TRBV7-9,ASSNMYEQF
TRBV29-1,SVGGHLIQETQY
TRBV5-6,ASSWASGTWGETQY
TRBV4-1,ASSQDLATNEKLF
TRBV5-6,ASSLRQGEGYT
TRBV19,ASSIAQGTGQPQH
TRBV5-1,ASSSRLAGPGEQY
TRBV29-1,SVTGRLATEAF
TRBV7-6,ASSWDRGQEKLF
TRBV7-3,ASSSDPDTEAF
TRBV5-6,ASSLGTAGNQPQH
TRBV27,ASSSPPQFAGNTIY
TRBV18,ASSPLRAGIGEQY
TRBV9,ASSGSGTGDSGANVLT
TRBV5-1,ASSLSTGQEAF
TRBV6-5,ASNTGLVAGELF
TRBV18,ASSPSQGADEQY
TRBV2,ASSQGPVLGYT
TRBV18,ASSPLEGSGSHGYT
TRBV7-9,ASSLREELF
TRBV19,ASSPTGEWAQY
TRBV6-5,ASRPRRLNEKLF
TRBV5-1,ASSLLTSGRRTSYNEQF
TRBV18,ASSSTSQETQY
TRBV19,ASSRTSGNTIY
TRBV29-1,SVIGRGTGGYEQY
TRBV28,ASYGPRGPGQPQH
TRBV6-1,ASSELQDYEQY
TRBV11-2,ASSLADGLGYT
TRBV5-1,ASSSVAGGQETQY
TRBV2,ASRTPTGGAGDEQY
TRBV4-3,ASSQEVSRVGETQY
TRBV4-2,ASSQDDGNQPQH
TRBV29-1,SVVGIGRTRLGAF
TRBV7-8,ASSQGALTQNTGELF
TRBV5-6,ASSLRTNEKLF
TRBV28,ASRSRTGEGAF
TRBV5-1,ASSLGSSMNSGNTIY
TRBV9,ASSVAGKRGGEQF
TRBV15,ATSRVLNTGELF
TRBV19,ASSISGEQY
TRBV10-3,ATERSQGASETQY
TRBV29-1,GVEGQGREGY
TRBV5-6,ASRMKTGTYEQY
TRBV7-3,ASSLIIFPSGANVLT
TRBV29-1,SVVRGITEAF
TRBV19,ASSMSGGLDTQY
TRBV28,ASSPAGLQETQY
TRBV7-3,ASSLAVGQGNYGYT
TRBV12-5,ASASAGANVLT
TRBV7-7,ASSLARLETQY
TRBV7-3,ASSPRTSGNYNEQF
TRBV6-5,ASSLVAGGSGELF
TRBV29-1,SGKILAKNIQY